The 2 T cell receptor beta chains below were found in one sample sequenced in a study of T cell responses to AZD1222 COVID-19 vaccine. Sequencing was performed with immunoSEQ multiplex PCR; in TCRdb, only in-frame clones are kept and a portion is missing. The sample lists about 150,000 clones, approximately 90% occurring once. The sequences come from peripheral blood, collected on day 0 of AZD1222 vaccination. These TCRs come from an adult in good health.

For the CDR3, the DNA is TGTGCCAGCAGTTTAGCAGGGTTGCCAGAGACCCAGTACTTC. It is translated as CASSLAGLPETQYF. The rearrangement joins TRBV27 to TRBJ2-5; a weak D match, TRBD1 (5 bases). The CDR3 extends over 14 amino acids. Germline-derived CDR1 and CDR2 are MNHEY and SMNVEV (reference sequence). V was cut by 2 bases and J by 4 bases, with 11 bases left in between.

The chain combines TRBV11-2 with TRBJ2-7; TRBD1 agrees at 7 bases. This CDR3 is 16 amino acids long. CDR1 and CDR2 from the germline V gene are SGHAT and FQNNGV. V shed 0 bases and J 3 bases; nucleotides not matched to a gene: 8. The CDR3 loop reads CASSLDGTVTSYEQYF. In nucleotides, the CDR3 is TGTGCCAGCAGCTTAGATGGGACAGTCACTAGCTACGAGCAGTACTTC.